The entry below gives a single T cell receptor (beta chain) sequence along with its context. The antigen is undetermined. The V and J ends lost 2 bases and 4 bases respectively, with 18 bases between them. The CDR3 extends over 17 amino acids. TCRdb's copy holds only in-frame clones and misses some; the assay was immunoSEQ multiplex PCR. The data hold 60,000 to 80,000 clones, with roughly 90% observed a single time. The data stem from a study of identifying expanded T cells in peripheral blood. Study outcomes and limitations: Differentially abundant clones: roughly 1.2 between replicates, roughly 16 at around 15 days, 18 to 20 at four. Variance in clone template counts between two-week samples significantly increased with total template count across all healthy donors.

Healthy donors had no documented immune events, such as infections, while sampled. The sequenced sample consisted of blood. The TCR comes from a person aged 18-70 years in good health. V is TRBV5-3 and J is TRBJ1-4; no firm D call. TRBV5-3 is an ORF, and what it does is uncertain. CDR3 sequence (DNA): TGTGCCAGAAGCTTAGCGGACGTGCAGCTGGGTAATGAAAAACTGTTTTTT. This encodes CARSLADVQLGNEKLFF.